Listed below are T cell receptor beta chains from one sample, sequenced in a study of OX40 agonist ivuxolimab in advanced cancers. Data came from immunoSEQ multiplex PCR; TCRdb stores just in-frame clones and leaves some out. The sample lists fewer than 35,000 clones, approximately 86% occurring once. This sample comprised CD4+ or CD8+ T cells sorted from blood, obtained in a trial of the OX40 agonist ivuxolimab. The receptors were gathered from an adult with an advanced solid tumor such as melanoma, head and neck, liver or kidney cancer. CDR3s include the opening cysteine and the closing phenylalanine or tryptophan. D genes are given only for firm matches. Rows may omit the clone size; those that give it use once, few, many or a size class.

>.|TRBV30|TRBD1|TRBJ2-1
CAWSGGQAGNEQFF
TGTGCCTGGAGTGGGGGACAGGCGGGGAATGAGCAGTTCTTC
>.|TRBV19|TRBD1|TRBJ2-7
CASSIFTGDYEQYF
TGTGCCAGTAGTATATTCACAGGGGACTACGAGCAGTACTTC
>.|TRBV27|TRBD1|TRBJ1-2
CASSLSAGQGNGYTF
TGTGCCAGCAGTTTATCGGCGGGACAGGGGAATGGCTACACCTTC
>.|TRBV7-8|.|TRBJ1-6
CASSLEMPSSYNSPLHF
TGTGCCAGCAGCTTAGAAATGCCAAGCTCCTATAATTCACCCCTCCACTTT
>.|TRBV4-1|TRBD1|TRBJ1-5
CASSQDSDRGQPQHF
TGCGCCAGCAGCCAAGATTCGGACAGGGGTCAGCCCCAGCATTTT
>.|TRBV6-5|.|TRBJ2-1
CASCSSYNEQFF
TGTGCCAGCTGCAGCTCCTACAATGAGCAGTTCTTC
>.|TRBV4-1|TRBD2|TRBJ2-1
CASSSRGTSEFSEQFF
TGCGCCAGCAGTTCGCGGGGGACTAGCGAGTTTAGTGAGCAGTTCTTC
>.|TRBV10-2|.|TRBJ1-5
CASGEADQPQHF
TGCGCCAGCGGGGAGGCCGATCAGCCCCAGCATTTT
>.|TRBV2|.|TRBJ1-4
CASSGDLGAYSTNEKLFF
TGTGCCAGCAGTGGCGACTTAGGCGCCTATTCGACTAATGAAAAACTGTTTTTT
>.|TRBV7-6|TRBD2|TRBJ2-7
CASSWTSGGDYEQYF
TGTGCCAGCAGCTGGACTAGCGGGGGTGACTACGAGCAGTACTTC
>.|TRBV27|.|TRBJ2-3
CASSSNHPTDTQYF
TGTGCCAGCAGTTCCAATCATCCCACAGATACGCAGTATTTT
>.|TRBV28|.|TRBJ1-1
CASSFSPNTEAFF
TGTGCCAGCAGTTTTTCGCCGAACACTGAAGCTTTCTTT
>once|TRBV19|TRBD1|TRBJ2-7
CASSGGQGGYEQYF
TGTGCCAGTAGTGGCGGACAGGGAGGCTACGAGCAGTACTTC
>.|TRBV7-9|.|TRBJ1-1
CASSQYTEAFF
TGTGCCAGCAGCCAATACACTGAAGCTTTCTTT
>.|TRBV5-4|.|TRBJ1-1
CASSADLGTEAFF
TGTGCCAGCAGCGCCGACCTGGGCACTGAAGCTTTCTTT
>many|TRBV9|.|TRBJ1-5
CASSVGGSVDQPQHF
TGTGCCAGCAGCGTTGGAGGGTCGGTGGATCAGCCCCAGCATTTT
>.|TRBV7-2|TRBD2|TRBJ2-2
CASSLGLAGDLRELFF
TGTGCCAGCAGCTTAGGATTAGCGGGGGATCTCCGGGAGCTGTTTTTT
>medium-sized|TRBV7-8|TRBD1|TRBJ2-3
CASSPWTGTDTQYF
TGTGCCAGCAGCCCCTGGACAGGGACAGATACGCAGTATTTT
>.|TRBV4-3|.|TRBJ1-6
CASSQEWILTTLSIDGDSPLHF
TGCGCCAGCAGCCAAGAATGGATACTGACCACTCTTTCAATCGACGGGGATTCACCCCTCCACTTT
>.|TRBV4-3|TRBD2|TRBJ2-3
CASSQGLLAGNTDTQYF
TGCGCCAGCAGCCAGGGGTTACTAGCGGGAAACACAGATACGCAGTATTTT
>.|TRBV5-8|TRBD2|TRBJ2-1
CASSLELAGGLLYNEQFF
TGTGCCAGCAGCTTGGAACTAGCGGGGGGCCTCCTCTACAATGAGCAGTTCTTC
>.|TRBV28|TRBD2|TRBJ2-7
CASIRDYSHEQYF
TGTGCCAGCATCCGGGACTATAGCCACGAGCAGTACTTC
>.|TRBV29-1|.|TRBJ2-7
CSVRTKGEQYF
TGCAGCGTACGTACAAAAGGGGAGCAGTACTTC
>.|TRBV4-3|.|TRBJ1-1
CASSQDRAWAEAFF
TGCGCCAGCAGCCAAGACAGAGCCTGGGCTGAAGCTTTCTTT
>.|TRBV9|.|TRBJ2-6
CASSVDSSNPNSGANVLTF
TGTGCCAGCAGCGTAGATAGTAGCAACCCCAACTCTGGGGCCAACGTCCTGACTTTC
>.|TRBV19|.|TRBJ2-3
CASSGEGANTDTQYF
TGTGCCAGTAGTGGGGAGGGGGCTAATACAGATACGCAGTATTTT